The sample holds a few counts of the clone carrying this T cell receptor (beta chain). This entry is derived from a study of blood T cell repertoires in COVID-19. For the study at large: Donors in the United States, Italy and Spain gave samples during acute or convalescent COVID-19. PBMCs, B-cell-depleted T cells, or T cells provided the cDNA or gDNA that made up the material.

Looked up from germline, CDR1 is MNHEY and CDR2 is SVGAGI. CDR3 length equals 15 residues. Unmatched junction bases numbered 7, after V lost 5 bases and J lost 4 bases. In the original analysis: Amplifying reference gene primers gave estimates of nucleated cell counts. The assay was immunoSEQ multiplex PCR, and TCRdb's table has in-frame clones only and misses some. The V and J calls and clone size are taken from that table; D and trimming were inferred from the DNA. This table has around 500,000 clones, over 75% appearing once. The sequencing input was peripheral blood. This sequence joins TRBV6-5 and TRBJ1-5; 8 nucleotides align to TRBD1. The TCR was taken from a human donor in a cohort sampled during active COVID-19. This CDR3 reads CASSPPGQANQPQHF. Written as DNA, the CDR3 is TGTGCCAGCAGTCCTCCGGGACAGGCAAATCAGCCCCAGCATTTT.